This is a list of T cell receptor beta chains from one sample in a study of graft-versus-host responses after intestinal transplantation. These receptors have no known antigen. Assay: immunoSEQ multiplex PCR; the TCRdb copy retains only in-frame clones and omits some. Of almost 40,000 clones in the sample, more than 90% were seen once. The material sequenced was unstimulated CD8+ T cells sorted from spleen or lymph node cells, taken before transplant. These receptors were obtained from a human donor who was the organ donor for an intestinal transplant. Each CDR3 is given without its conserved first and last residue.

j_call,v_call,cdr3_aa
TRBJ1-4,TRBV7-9,ASSLVAGGPRESEKLF
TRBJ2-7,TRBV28,ASSLRQASYEQY
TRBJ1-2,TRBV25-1,ASSARTGDLLGYT
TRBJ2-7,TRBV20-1,SAPQAEQY
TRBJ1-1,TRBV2,ASYRGHENTEAF
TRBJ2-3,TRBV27,ASSPDFTDTQY
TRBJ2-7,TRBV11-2,ASSLDPYEQY
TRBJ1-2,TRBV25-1,ASSDLGHYGYT
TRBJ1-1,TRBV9,ASSVGPEGGNTEAF
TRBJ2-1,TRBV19,ASSIDPRGLPLQF
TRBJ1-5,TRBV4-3,ASSQDRGSNQPQH
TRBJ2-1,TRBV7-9,ASSSTSGAYNEQF
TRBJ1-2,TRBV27,ASRLTESYGYT
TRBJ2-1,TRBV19,ASSLGGGSSYNEQF
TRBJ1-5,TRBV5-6,AGSSYRGGGHQPQH
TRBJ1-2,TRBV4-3,ASSPVSGQGSYT
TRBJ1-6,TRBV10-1,ASRSGPGSYNSPLH
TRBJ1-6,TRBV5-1,ASSLSRGGNSPLH
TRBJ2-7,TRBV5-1,ASSNSYEQY
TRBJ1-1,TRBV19,ASSRVTGSEAF
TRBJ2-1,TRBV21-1,ASTQRVYNEQF
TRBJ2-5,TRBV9,ASSDPGTSGGKTQY
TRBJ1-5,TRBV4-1,ASSQPGQHNQPQH
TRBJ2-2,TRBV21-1,ASSRSRSLRGRNTGELF
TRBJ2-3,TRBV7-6,ASSRGGSTDTQY
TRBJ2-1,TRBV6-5,ASASLAGSYEQF
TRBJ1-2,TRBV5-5,ASSSPFADRVFDYT
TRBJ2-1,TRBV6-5,ASSYSFRQSYNEQF
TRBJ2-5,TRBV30,AWSGGGVLQETQY
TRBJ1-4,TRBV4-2,ASSQATAANEKLF
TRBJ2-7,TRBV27,ASSLAGGPSEQY
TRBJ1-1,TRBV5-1,ASGAQGMNTEAF
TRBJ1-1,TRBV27,ASSLGQVNTEAF
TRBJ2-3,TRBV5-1,ASSFGQGTDTQY
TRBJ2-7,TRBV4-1,ASSQDLFYEQY
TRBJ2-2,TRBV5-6,ASSLAGVGELF
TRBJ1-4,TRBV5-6,ASSLGEEYNEKLF
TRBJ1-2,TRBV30,AWGTGGLNYGYT
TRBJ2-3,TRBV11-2,ASSFFGQVGNTQY
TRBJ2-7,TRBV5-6,ASSLETLTSSYEQY
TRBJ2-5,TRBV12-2,ASRLSGGDQETQY
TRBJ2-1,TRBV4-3,ASSQDSHNEQF
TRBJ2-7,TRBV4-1,ASSQSGLGDYEQY
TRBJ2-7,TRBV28,ASSDREINEQY
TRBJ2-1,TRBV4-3,ASSQDTLAGAVEQF
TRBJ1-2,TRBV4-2,ASSQGTENT
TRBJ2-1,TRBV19,ASSIQSSYNEQF
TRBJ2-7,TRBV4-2,ASSSPLAGDSYEQY
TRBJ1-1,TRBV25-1,ASGTDRGTEAF
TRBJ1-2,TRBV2,ASSVSGTGINYGYT
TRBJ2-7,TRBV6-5,ASSVRLAYEQY
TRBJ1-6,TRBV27,ASSPGTDNSPLH
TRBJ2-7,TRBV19,ASSISERAYEQY
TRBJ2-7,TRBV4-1,ASSHTTGDEQY
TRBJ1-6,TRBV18,ASSTRRQSYNSPLH
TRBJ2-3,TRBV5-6,ASSYTGLAYTDTQY
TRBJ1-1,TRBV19,ASSIGVLEAF